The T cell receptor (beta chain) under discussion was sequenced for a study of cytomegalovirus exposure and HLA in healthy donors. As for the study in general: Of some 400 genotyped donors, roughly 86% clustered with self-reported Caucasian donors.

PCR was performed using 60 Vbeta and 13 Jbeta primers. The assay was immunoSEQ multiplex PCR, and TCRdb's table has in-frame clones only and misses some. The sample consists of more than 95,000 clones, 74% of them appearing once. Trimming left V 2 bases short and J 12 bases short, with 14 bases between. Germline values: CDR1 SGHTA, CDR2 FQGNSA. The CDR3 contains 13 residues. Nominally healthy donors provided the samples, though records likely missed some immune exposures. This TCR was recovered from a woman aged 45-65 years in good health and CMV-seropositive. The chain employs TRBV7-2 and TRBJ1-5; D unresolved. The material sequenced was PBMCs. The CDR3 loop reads CASSLLPEGNQHF. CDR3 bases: TGTGCCAGCAGCTTACTTCCGGAGGGAAACCAGCATTTT.